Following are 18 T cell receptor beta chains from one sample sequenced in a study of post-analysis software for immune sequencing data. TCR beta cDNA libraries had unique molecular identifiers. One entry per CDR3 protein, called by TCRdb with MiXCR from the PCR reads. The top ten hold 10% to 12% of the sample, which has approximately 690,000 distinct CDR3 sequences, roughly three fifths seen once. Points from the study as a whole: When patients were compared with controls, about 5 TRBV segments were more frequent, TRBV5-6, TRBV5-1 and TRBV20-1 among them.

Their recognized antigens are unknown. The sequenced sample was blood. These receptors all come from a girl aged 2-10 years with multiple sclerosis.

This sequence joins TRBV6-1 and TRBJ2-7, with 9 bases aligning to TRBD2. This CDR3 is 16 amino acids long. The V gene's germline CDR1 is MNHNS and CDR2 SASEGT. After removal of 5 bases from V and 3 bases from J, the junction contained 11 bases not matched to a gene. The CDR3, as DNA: TGTGCCAGCAGTCGGGGACTAGCTGGTGAAAACTACGAGCAGTACTTC. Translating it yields CASSRGLAGENYEQYF.

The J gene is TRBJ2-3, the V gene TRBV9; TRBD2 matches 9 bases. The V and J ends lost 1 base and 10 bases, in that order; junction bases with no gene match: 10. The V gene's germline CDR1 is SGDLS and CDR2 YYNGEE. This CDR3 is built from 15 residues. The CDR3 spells CASSVRAGGLGAQYF. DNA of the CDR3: TGTGCCAGCAGCGTACGAGCGGGGGGCCTAGGCGCGCAGTATTTT.

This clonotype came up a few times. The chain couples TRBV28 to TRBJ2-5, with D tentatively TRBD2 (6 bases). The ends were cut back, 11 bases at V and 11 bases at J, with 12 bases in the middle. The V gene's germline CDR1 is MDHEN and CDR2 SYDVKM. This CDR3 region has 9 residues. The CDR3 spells CAPSREQYF. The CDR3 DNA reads TGTGCCCCAAGTCGGGAGCAGTACTTC.

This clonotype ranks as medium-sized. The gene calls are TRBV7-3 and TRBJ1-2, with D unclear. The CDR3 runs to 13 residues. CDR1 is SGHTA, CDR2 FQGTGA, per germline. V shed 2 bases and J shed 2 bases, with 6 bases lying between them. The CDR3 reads CASSLYRNYGYTF. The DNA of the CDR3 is TGTGCCAGCAGCTTATACAGAAACTATGGCTACACCTTC. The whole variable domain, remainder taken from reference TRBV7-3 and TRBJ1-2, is GAGVSQTPSNKVTEKGKYVELRCDPISGHTALYWYRQSLGQGPEFLIYFQGTGAADDSGLPNDRFFAVRPEGSVSTLKIQRTERGDSAVYLCASSLYRNYGYTFGSGTRLTVV.

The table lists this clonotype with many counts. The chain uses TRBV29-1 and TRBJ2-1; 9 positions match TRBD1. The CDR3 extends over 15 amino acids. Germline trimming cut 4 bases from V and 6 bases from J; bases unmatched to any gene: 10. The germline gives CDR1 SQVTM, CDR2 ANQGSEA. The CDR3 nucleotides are TGCAGCGTTGTGGGGGGGTCGACAGGGGGCAATGAGCAGTTCTTC. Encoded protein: CSVVGGSTGGNEQFF.

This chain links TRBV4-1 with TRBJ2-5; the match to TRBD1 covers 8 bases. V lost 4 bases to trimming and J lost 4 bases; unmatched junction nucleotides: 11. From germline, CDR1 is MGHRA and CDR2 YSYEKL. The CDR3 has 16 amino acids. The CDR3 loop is CASSPESGDRGETQYF. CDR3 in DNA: TGCGCCAGCAGCCCGGAATCAGGCGACAGGGGAGAGACCCAGTACTTC.

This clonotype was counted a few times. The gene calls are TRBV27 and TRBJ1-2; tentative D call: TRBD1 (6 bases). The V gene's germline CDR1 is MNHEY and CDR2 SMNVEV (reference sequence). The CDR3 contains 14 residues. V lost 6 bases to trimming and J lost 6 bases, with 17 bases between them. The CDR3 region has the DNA TGTGCCAGCAGCCCACTGGGACATGATAATGGCTACACCTTC. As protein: CASSPLGHDNGYTF.

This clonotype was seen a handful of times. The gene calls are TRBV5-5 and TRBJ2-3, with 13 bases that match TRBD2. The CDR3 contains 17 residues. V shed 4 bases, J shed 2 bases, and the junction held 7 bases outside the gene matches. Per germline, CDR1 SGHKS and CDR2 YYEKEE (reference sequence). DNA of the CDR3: TGTGCCAGCAGCCCTGGACTAGCGGGAGTCATCACAGATACGCAGTATTTT. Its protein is CASSPGLAGVITDTQYF.

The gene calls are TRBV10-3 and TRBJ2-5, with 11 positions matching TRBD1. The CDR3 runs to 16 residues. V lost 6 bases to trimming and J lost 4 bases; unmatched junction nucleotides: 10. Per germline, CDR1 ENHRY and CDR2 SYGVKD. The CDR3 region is CAISQGGTGGRETQYF. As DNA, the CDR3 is TGTGCCATCAGCCAGGGGGGGACAGGGGGGCGAGAGACCCAGTACTTC.

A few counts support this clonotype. Here the CDR3 reads CASSFYSRTHGYTF. CDR3 in DNA: TGTGCCAGCAGCTTTTATAGTAGGACTCATGGCTACACCTTC. V and J are TRBV7-2 and TRBJ1-2, with D unclear. CDR1 is SGHTA and CDR2 is FQGNSA in the germline V gene. Trimming removed 3 bases from V and 6 bases from J, with 14 bases in between. The CDR3 is made up of 14 amino acids.

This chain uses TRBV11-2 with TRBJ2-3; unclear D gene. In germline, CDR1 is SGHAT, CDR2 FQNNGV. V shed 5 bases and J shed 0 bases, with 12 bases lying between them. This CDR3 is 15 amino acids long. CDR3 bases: TGTGCCAGCAGCCACAGCGTAACTAGCACAGATACGCAGTATTTT. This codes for CASSHSVTSTDTQYF.

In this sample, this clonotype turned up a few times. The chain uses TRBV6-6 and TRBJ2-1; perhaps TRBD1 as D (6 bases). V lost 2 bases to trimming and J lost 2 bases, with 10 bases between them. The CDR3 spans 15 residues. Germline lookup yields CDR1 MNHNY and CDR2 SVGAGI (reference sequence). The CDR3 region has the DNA TGTGCCAGCAGTTACGTACAGGGAGCCTACAATGAGCAGTTCTTC. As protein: CASSYVQGAYNEQFF.

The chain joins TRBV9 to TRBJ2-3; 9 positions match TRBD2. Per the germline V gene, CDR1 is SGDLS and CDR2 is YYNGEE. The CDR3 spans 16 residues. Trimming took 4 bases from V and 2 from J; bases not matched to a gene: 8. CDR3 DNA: TGTGCCAGCAGCCCACCCGGGACTAGCTTCACAGATACGCAGTATTTT. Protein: CASSPPGTSFTDTQYF.

CDR3 nucleotides: TGTGCCAGCAGCGTAGGGACTAGCGGGAGTAGAGGAATAGCCAAAAACATTCAGTACTTC. Protein: CASSVGTSGSRGIAKNIQYF. This chain joins TRBV9 and TRBJ2-4; 13 nucleotides agree with TRBD2. CDR1 is SGDLS and CDR2 is YYNGEE in the germline V gene. Trimming at V came to 0 bases and at J to 0 bases, leaving 9 bases not matched to a gene. CDR3 length equals 20 residues. Variable domain in full (rest from reference TRBV9 and TRBJ2-4): DSGVTQTPKHLITATGQRVTLRCSPRSGDLSVYWYQQSLDQGLQFLIQYYNGEERAKGNILERFSAQQFPDLHSELNLSSLELGDSALYFCASSVGTSGSRGIAKNIQYFGAGTRLSVL.

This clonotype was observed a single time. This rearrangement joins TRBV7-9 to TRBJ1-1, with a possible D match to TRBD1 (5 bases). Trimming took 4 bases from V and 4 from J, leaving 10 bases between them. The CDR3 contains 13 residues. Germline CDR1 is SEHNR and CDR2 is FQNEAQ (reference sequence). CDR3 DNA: TGTGCCAGCAGCTCCGGGGGGACCACTGAAGCTTTCTTT. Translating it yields CASSSGGTTEAFF.

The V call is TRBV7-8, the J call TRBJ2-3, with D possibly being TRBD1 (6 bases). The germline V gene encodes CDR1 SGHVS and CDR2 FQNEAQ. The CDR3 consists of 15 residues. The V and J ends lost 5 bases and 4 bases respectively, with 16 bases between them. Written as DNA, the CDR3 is TGTGCCAGCAGCCGATACAGGGTTAGATCAGATACGCAGTATTTT. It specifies CASSRYRVRSDTQYF.

In DNA form, the CDR3 reads TGTGCCAGCAGGGGAGCGGAAGATACGCAGTATTTT. Its protein is CASRGAEDTQYF. J is TRBJ2-3 and V is TRBV3-1; perhaps TRBD2 as D (5 bases). Germline assignment: CDR1 LGHDT and CDR2 YNNKEL (reference sequence). The V gene lost 6 bases and the J gene lost 5 bases, with 9 bases spanning the gap. This CDR3 is 12 amino acids long.

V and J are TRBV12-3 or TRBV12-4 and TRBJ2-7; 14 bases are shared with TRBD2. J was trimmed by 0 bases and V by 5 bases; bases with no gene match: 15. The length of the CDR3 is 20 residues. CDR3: CASSTDPGTSGRGSSYEQYF. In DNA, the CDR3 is TGTGCCAGCAGTACCGACCCCGGGACTAGCGGGAGAGGAAGCTCCTACGAGCAGTACTTC.